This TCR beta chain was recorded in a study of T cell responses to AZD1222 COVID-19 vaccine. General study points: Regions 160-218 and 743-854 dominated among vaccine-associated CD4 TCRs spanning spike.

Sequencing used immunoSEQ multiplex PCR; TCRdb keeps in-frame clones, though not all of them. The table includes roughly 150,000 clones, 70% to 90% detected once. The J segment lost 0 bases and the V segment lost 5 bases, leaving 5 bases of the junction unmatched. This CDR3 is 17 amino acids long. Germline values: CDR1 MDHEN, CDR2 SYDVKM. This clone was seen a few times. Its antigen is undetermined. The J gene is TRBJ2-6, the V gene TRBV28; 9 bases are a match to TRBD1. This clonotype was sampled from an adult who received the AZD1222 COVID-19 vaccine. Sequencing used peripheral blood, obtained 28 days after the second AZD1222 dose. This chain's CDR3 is CASSVTGGYSGANVLTF. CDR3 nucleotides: TGTGCCAGCAGTGTGACAGGGGGATACTCTGGGGCCAACGTCCTGACTTTC.